This T cell receptor beta chain was retrieved from a study of blood T cell repertoires in COVID-19. At the level of the study: Samples taken during acute and convalescent COVID-19 were collected in the United States, Italy and Spain. T cells, B-cell-depleted T cells, or PBMCs provided the cDNA or gDNA that served as material.

The CDR3 runs to 14 residues. Germline assignment: CDR1 MRHNA and CDR2 SNTAGT. Trimming removed 5 bases at V and 4 bases at J, with 13 bases between. Per the authors' pipeline: The assay estimated nucleated cells by amplifying reference gene primers. Assay used: immunoSEQ multiplex PCR; TCRdb lists only in-frame clones, some missing. That table supplies the V and J calls and clone size; D and trimming were determined from the DNA. In the table there are around 100,000 clones, about 86% of which are singletons. This clonotype was obtained from a human donor in a cohort sampled during active COVID-19. V and J are TRBV6-4 and TRBJ2-3, with a tentative D call TRBD2 (5 bases). The sequenced material came from peripheral blood. The CDR3 DNA reads as TGTGCCAGCAGTAACGGGGTCGGCCCAGATACGCAGTATTTT. This gives the protein CASSNGVGPDTQYF.